This record looks at one T cell receptor beta chain sequence and its context. The antigen is not known. The sample is drawn from a study of T cell repertoires in cytomegalovirus infection. Overall study context: HLA-B-restricted CMV epitopes that are well studied were used alongside recently identified HLA-C-restricted ones. CMV infection plus the matching HLA type was flagged by public TCR beta signatures.

The CDR3 extends over 14 amino acids. V was shortened by 0 bases and J by 5 bases, with 10 bases between the two germline ends. Germline V lookup: CDR1 MGHRA, CDR2 YSYEKL. In TCRdb, the reads were re-called with MiXCR into one record per CDR3 protein. Seen here are 800,000 to 950,000 distinct CDR3 sequences, 30% to 35% observed once, and the top ten hold around 11%. General study results and limits: Public TCR beta family frequency separated CMV-and-HLA carriers, including in an independent cohort. Across the ex vivo response, the dominant clonotypes were HLA-C-restricted CMV-specific TCR beta clonotypes.

The material sequenced was cultured CD8+ T cells from PBMCs, taken from culture after CMV antigen stimulation. The origin of this receptor is a human donor in good health (CMV status not recorded). Some clones in this sample may be carry-over from other donors' samples. The chain uses TRBV4-1 and TRBJ2-5; D is unresolved. CDR3 loop: CASSQDGNLETQYF. As DNA, the CDR3 is TGCGCCAGCAGCCAAGATGGAAATCTCGAGACCCAGTACTTC.